These T cell receptor beta chains were read from a single sample in a study of blood T cell repertoires in COVID-19. TCRdb keeps only in-frame clones here, not all; method: immunoSEQ multiplex PCR. The repertoire holds under 250,000 clones, with 80% to 90% as singletons. The sequenced sample consisted of peripheral blood. The receptor set was obtained from a man aged 45-65 years with active or convalescent COVID-19. Each CDR3 is given with its conserved first and last residue. A D gene is named only where the DNA matches it firmly. Only some rows state a clone size, as once, few, many or a class for expanded clones.

TRBJ2-7 | - | TRBD2 | TRBV9 | CASSVGASGVYEQYF | TGTGCCAGCAGCGTAGGGGCTAGCGGGGTTTACGAGCAGTACTTC
TRBJ2-1 | - | - | TRBV5-3 | CARSLVRSSNEQFF | TGTGCCAGAAGCTTGGTAAGGAGCTCCAATGAGCAGTTCTTC
TRBJ2-3 | - | - | TRBV9 | CASSVPVQADTQYF | TGTGCCAGCAGCGTCCCGGTCCAAGCAGATACGCAGTATTTT
TRBJ1-1 | - | - | TRBV29-1 | CSVGGGAEAFF | TGCAGCGTTGGAGGGGGGGCTGAAGCTTTCTTT
TRBJ1-5 | - | - | TRBV28 | CASNAQGKGNQPQHF | TGTGCCAGCAATGCCCAGGGAAAGGGGAATCAGCCCCAGCATTTT
TRBJ2-1 | - | - | TRBV9 | CASSVVPGSGYNEQFF | TGTGCCAGCAGCGTAGTACCGGGGTCCGGCTACAATGAGCAGTTCTTC
TRBJ2-5 | - | TRBD1 | TRBV6-1 | CASSEAGTGGTKTQYF | TGTGCCAGCAGTGAAGCGGGGACAGGGGGGACGAAGACCCAGTACTTC
TRBJ2-1 | - | TRBD2 | TRBV18 | CASSPPQTSGHNEQFF | TGTGCCAGCTCACCTCCCCAGACTAGCGGACACAATGAGCAGTTCTTC
TRBJ1-6 | once | TRBD1 | TRBV7-8 | CASSLDSGGLYNSPLHF | TGTGCCAGCAGCTTAGATTCAGGGGGCCTCTATAATTCACCCCTCCACTTT
TRBJ2-7 | - | - | TRBV4-3 | CASSQGLISYEQYF | TGCGCCAGCAGCCAGGGCCTTATATCCTACGAGCAGTACTTC
TRBJ2-4 | - | TRBD2 | TRBV7-3 | CASIGAGEVKNIQYF | TGTGCCAGCATCGGGGCGGGGGAAGTCAAAAACATTCAGTACTTC
TRBJ2-7 | - | TRBD2 | TRBV7-6 | CASSPRGLAGAYEQYF | TGTGCCAGCAGCCCAAGAGGACTAGCGGGAGCCTACGAGCAGTACTTC
TRBJ2-5 | - | - | TRBV19 | CASSIGAYQETQYF | TGTGCCAGTAGTATAGGGGCTTACCAAGAGACCCAGTACTTC
TRBJ2-1 | - | TRBD2 | TRBV9 | CASSVEIRLAGGQSEQFF | TGTGCCAGCAGCGTAGAGATTCGACTAGCGGGGGGGCAAAGTGAGCAGTTCTTC
TRBJ1-5 | - | - | TRBV19 | CASSMDPTVLPQHF | TGTGCCAGTAGTATGGATCCGACAGTTCTCCCCCAGCATTTT
TRBJ1-2 | - | - | TRBV12-1 | CASSFILLKQGPLRNYGYTF | TGTGCCAGCAGCTTTATCCTACTCAAACAGGGCCCCTTGAGGAACTATGGCTACACCTTC
TRBJ2-3 | few | - | TRBV2 | CASSDELISDTQYF | TGTGCCAGCAGTGACGAACTGATCTCGGATACGCAGTATTTT
TRBJ2-5 | - | TRBD2 | TRBV5-4 | CASFLAGGGETQYF | TGTGCCAGCTTCTTAGCGGGGGGCGGAGAGACCCAGTACTTC
TRBJ1-6 | - | - | TRBV7-2 | CASSQLYGGRGSGVSPLHF | TGTGCCAGCAGCCAACTATACGGCGGTAGAGGGTCCGGCGTCTCACCCCTCCACTTT
TRBJ2-1 | - | - | TRBV15 | CATSRDLVNEQFF | TGTGCCACCAGCAGAGATCTCGTGAATGAGCAGTTCTTC
TRBJ2-7 | - | TRBD2 | TRBV7-2 | CASRIGGGQGEQYF | TGTGCCAGCAGAATCGGCGGGGGGCAGGGGGAGCAGTACTTC
TRBJ2-3 | - | TRBD1 | TRBV28 | CASSLLNRDRRTDTQYF | TGTGCCAGCAGTTTACTTAACCGGGACAGACGCACAGATACGCAGTATTTT
TRBJ1-4 | once | - | TRBV4-1 | CASSQDERREKLFF | TGCGCCAGCAGCCAAGATGAAAGGAGGGAAAAACTGTTTTTT
TRBJ1-2 | - | - | TRBV6-1 | CASSEIWEGLRGTYGYTF | TGTGCCAGCAGTGAAATTTGGGAGGGCCTTCGGGGGACCTATGGCTACACCTTC